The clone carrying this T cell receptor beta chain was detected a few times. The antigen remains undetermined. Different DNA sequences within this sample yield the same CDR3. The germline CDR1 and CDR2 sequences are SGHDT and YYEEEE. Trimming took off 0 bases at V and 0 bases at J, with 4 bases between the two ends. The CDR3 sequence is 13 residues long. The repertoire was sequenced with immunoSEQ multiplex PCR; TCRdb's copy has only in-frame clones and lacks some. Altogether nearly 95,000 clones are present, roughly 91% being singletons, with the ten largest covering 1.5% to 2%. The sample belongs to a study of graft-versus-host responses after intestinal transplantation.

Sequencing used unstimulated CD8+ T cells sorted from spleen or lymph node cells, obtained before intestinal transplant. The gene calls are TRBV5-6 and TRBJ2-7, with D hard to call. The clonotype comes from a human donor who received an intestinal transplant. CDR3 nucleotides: TGTGCCAGCAGCTTGGGGAGCTCCTACGAGCAGTACTTC. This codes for CASSLGSSYEQYF.